This T cell receptor (beta chain) was observed in a study of T cell responses to AZD1222 COVID-19 vaccine. This table comes from immunoSEQ multiplex PCR, and its TCRdb copy is limited to in-frame clones, with some not included. The sample carries 65,000 to 90,000 clones, approximately 90% recorded once. Study-level findings and limits: Sampling captured repertoires only after the peak T cell response. The span of vaccine-associated CD4 TCRs extended across spike, with dominance at 160-218 and 743-854. At study baseline, merely a handful of AZD1222 recipients were seropositive. Once two AZD1222 doses were given, Spike-specific TCR breadth and depth went up.

CDR3 size: 14 residues. Germline lookup yields CDR1 LNHDA and CDR2 SQIVND (reference sequence). The ends lost 6 bases at V and 3 bases at J; junction bases unmatched: 4. Note on this clone: What it binds is unknown.

The specimen was peripheral blood, collected on day 0 of AZD1222 vaccination. This sequence originates from an adult in good health. The V and J genes are TRBV19 and TRBJ2-3; the match to TRBD1 covers 9 bases. CDR3 sequence: CASRDRGGTDTQYF. The CDR3 DNA reads TGTGCCAGTAGGGACAGGGGAGGTACAGATACGCAGTATTTT.